This note documents a single T cell receptor beta chain sequence. No antigen is known for it. Method: immunoSEQ multiplex PCR; TCRdb's copy keeps in-frame clones and lacks some. Of millions of clones listed, more than 80% are singletons. The data are from a study of shared clonotypes between healthy human individuals. Notes on the study in general: Measured sharing among donors was expected to vary with sequencing depth. Larger richness was generally estimated for naive than memory subsets.

V gave up 5 bases and J gave up 3 bases; unmatched junction bases: 10. This CDR3 spans 17 amino acids. CDR1 is ENHRY, CDR2 SYGVKD, per germline. Donors were Caucasian adults residing in Nashville, Tennessee, USA. This TCR derives from a young man in good health. V and J are TRBV10-3 and TRBJ2-2; 9 nucleotides line up with TRBD1. Sample: naive CD4+ T cells sorted from blood. Subset in this sample: CD45RA+ positively selected. Here the CDR3 DNA reads TGTGCCATCAGTCCTATTAGGAGGACAGGGGACACCGGGGAGCTGTTTTTT. Amino acids: CAISPIRRTGDTGELFF.